Below, 21 T cell receptor beta chains from the same sample are listed, as sequenced in a study of a mutant IDH1 vaccine in newly diagnosed glioma (dated by TCRdb to the early 2020s). The library came from the immunoSEQ multiplex PCR assay. As stored in TCRdb, this immuneACCESS dataset retains in-frame rearrangements with V and J assigned. A fraction of the clones does not appear; measured against another copy, unresolved V genes explain less than half of the discrepancy, and the remainder lacks a known reason. Within this sample are tens of thousands of clones, with roughly 80% of them counted one time only. Of the sample, around 3.8% falls within the top ten clones. For these receptors, no antigen is known. Sample time point, as interpreted from the label and publication: week 47, end of study. Each vaccine dose was 300 ug of a 20-mer mutant IDH1 peptide in Montanide, given subcutaneously with topical imiquimod.

Sequenced material: PBMCs, taken from a glioma patient whose treatment included an IDH1 peptide vaccine. The receptors come from a man in his forties or fifties with glioma. Some clones in this sample may be carry-over from other donors' samples.

The table lists this clone with a count of one. The chain recombines TRBV5-5 with TRBJ2-1; TRBD2 matches at 9 bases. This CDR3 region has 16 residues. Trimming cost V 1 base and J 10 bases; bases outside gene matches: 12. Per germline, CDR1 SGHKS and CDR2 YYEKEE (reference sequence). The CDR3 loop is CASSLSGTSRVIEQFF. CDR3 nucleotides: TGTGCCAGCAGCTTGTCCGGGACTAGCCGGGTAATAGAGCAGTTCTTC.

The chain uses TRBV6-1 and TRBJ1-1, with D unresolved. Germline lookup yields CDR1 MNHNS and CDR2 SASEGT. Trimming shortened V by 5 bases and J by 10 bases, and 14 bases separated the two germline ends. CDR3 length: 12 amino acids. The CDR3 sequence is CASSPSPGIAFF. The CDR3 region has the DNA TGTGCCAGCAGTCCTTCTCCGGGGATAGCTTTCTTT.

The DNA for the CDR3 is TGTGCCAGCAGTGAACTTAGGACAGATAATCAGCCCCAGCATTTT. Protein product: CASSELRTDNQPQHF. The genes are TRBV2 and TRBJ1-5, with D maybe TRBD1 (6 bases). Germline V gene data show CDR1 as SNHLY and CDR2 as FYNNEI. V was cut by 2 bases and J by 4 bases, with 12 bases left in between. The CDR3 consists of 15 residues.

The chain has TRBV29-1 and TRBJ1-1; perhaps TRBD1 as D (5 bases). V lost 7 bases to trimming and J lost 0 bases, with 15 bases between them. The CDR3 covers 14 residues. Germline CDR1 SQVTM, CDR2 ANQGSEA. CDR3 loop: CSDGTDLMNTEAFF. The CDR3 nucleotides are TGCAGCGACGGGACGGACCTAATGAACACTGAAGCTTTCTTT.

This rearrangement joins TRBV9 to TRBJ2-7; 7 nucleotides agree with TRBD1. Trimming at V came to 3 bases and at J to 2 bases, leaving 5 bases not matched to a gene. Germline V lookup: CDR1 SGDLS, CDR2 YYNGEE. The CDR3 spans 14 residues. The DNA for the CDR3 is TGTGCCAGCAGCGCGCACGGACAGGCCTACGAGCAGTACTTC. Amino acids: CASSAHGQAYEQYF. The variable domain in full, completed from reference TRBV9 and TRBJ2-7, reads DSGVTQTPKHLITATGQRVTLRCSPRSGDLSVYWYQQSLDQGLQFLIQYYNGEERAKGNILERFSAQQFPDLHSELNLSSLELGDSALYFCASSAHGQAYEQYFGPGTRLTVT.

There are a few counts of this clone. The genes are TRBV29-1 and TRBJ1-1; D is unresolved. Per the germline V gene, CDR1 is SQVTM and CDR2 is ANQGSEA. V dropped 5 bases and J dropped 1 base, with 5 bases sitting between them. The CDR3 is 11 residues long. The CDR3 sequence: CSVPTNTEAFF. The CDR3 nucleotides read TGCAGCGTTCCCACGAACACTGAAGCTTTCTTT.

This clone has just a few counts. The rearrangement uses TRBV20-1 and TRBJ1-2; no definite D call. The CDR3 has 11 amino acids. Trimming cost V 6 bases and J 4 bases, with 9 bases left between them. Germline CDR1 reads DFQATT; CDR2 reads SNEGSKA (reference sequence). CDR3 sequence reads: CSAPAGYGYTF. CDR3 DNA: TGCAGTGCACCGGCGGGCTATGGCTACACCTTC.

The CDR3 reads CASRVSQGGNGYTF. CDR3 DNA sequence: TGTGCCAGCAGAGTATCACAGGGTGGGAATGGCTACACCTTC. This chain joins TRBV6-1 and TRBJ1-2; perhaps TRBD1 as D (6 bases). Trimming cost V 6 bases and J 6 bases, with 17 bases left between them. In germline, CDR1 is MNHNS, CDR2 SASEGT. This CDR3 spans 14 amino acids.

A few counts support this clone. The chain uses TRBV5-4 and TRBJ2-5; the D gene is possibly TRBD2 (5 bases). Germline V gene data show CDR1 as SGHNT and CDR2 as YYREEE (reference sequence). Trimming stripped 5 bases from V and 4 bases from J, with 18 bases between. This CDR3 comprises 15 residues. The CDR3 DNA reads TGTGCCAGCAGGCCGAATCGGGGAGAGGGAGAGACCCAGTACTTC. Encoded protein: CASRPNRGEGETQYF.

This clone was observed a few times. The chain links TRBV4-3 to TRBJ2-6; 7 bases are shared with TRBD1. This CDR3 region has 16 residues. The V gene end was trimmed by 2 bases and the J gene end by 4 bases; junction bases not matched to a gene: 5. Germline loops: CDR1 LGHNA, CDR2 YSLEER. CDR3 sequence: CASSQQTGSGANVLTF. DNA for the CDR3: TGCGCCAGCAGCCAACAGACAGGGTCCGGGGCCAACGTCCTGACTTTC.

The V and J genes are TRBV14 and TRBJ2-5; possible D gene TRBD2, 5 bases. The ends were cut back, 6 bases at V and 5 bases at J, with 13 bases in the middle. CDR3 length: 13 residues. Per germline, CDR1 SGHDN and CDR2 FVKESK. CDR3 sequence (DNA): TGTGCCAGCAGTCCCACTAGGCTGGAGACCCAGTACTTC. It encodes CASSPTRLETQYF.

This chain links TRBV15 with TRBJ2-1; TRBD1 is a possible D gene (6 bases). The ends were cut back, 1 base at V and 4 bases at J, with 11 bases in the middle. Germline lookup yields CDR1 LNHNV and CDR2 YYDKDF (reference sequence). CDR3 length: 15 residues. CDR3 DNA: TGTGCCACCAGCAGAGGTCGGGACACTTACAATGAGCAGTTCTTC. It encodes CATSRGRDTYNEQFF.

The sample holds one count of this clone. The chain carries TRBV6-5 and TRBJ2-1; no reliable D call. This CDR3 region has 13 residues. V lost 6 bases to trimming and J lost 4 bases, with 10 bases between them. The germline V gene encodes CDR1 MNHEY and CDR2 SVGAGI. The CDR3 region has the DNA TGTGCCAGCAGCTCGCTTTCTTACAATGAGCAGTTCTTC. It specifies CASSSLSYNEQFF.

The chain is built from TRBV4-1 and TRBJ1-3; D unclear. The CDR3 spans 15 residues. Trimming shortened V by 2 bases and J by 0 bases, and 8 bases separated the two germline ends. Germline V gene sequence: CDR1 MGHRA, CDR2 YSYEKL. The CDR3 sequence is CASSQREYSGNTIYF. The CDR3, as DNA: TGCGCCAGCAGCCAACGGGAGTACTCTGGAAACACCATATATTTT.

This clone was detected once. This chain connects TRBV18 to TRBJ2-5, with D maybe TRBD1 (5 bases). V lost 3 bases to trimming and J lost 2 bases, with 7 bases between them. CDR3 length: 13 amino acids. CDR1 and CDR2 from the germline V gene are KGHSH and LQKENI. CDR3 sequence reads: CASSPGQQETQYF. DNA for the CDR3: TGTGCCAGCTCACCGGGGCAGCAAGAGACCCAGTACTTC.

This clone was seen once. The V and J genes are TRBV6-5 and TRBJ2-7; D is possibly TRBD1 (5 bases). This CDR3 has 16 amino acids. Germline CDR1 MNHEY, CDR2 SVGAGI. V was shortened by 4 bases and J by 1 base, with 17 bases between the two germline ends. CDR3 coding DNA: TGTGCCAGCAGTTCTACAGGAGCAGCCCCGTCCTACGAGCAGTACTTC. Translating gives CASSSTGAAPSYEQYF.

This clone occurred a few times. The chain links TRBV6-1 to TRBJ2-7; no firm D call. Trimming shortened V by 7 bases and J by 3 bases, and 10 bases separated the two germline ends. Germline assignment: CDR1 MNHNS and CDR2 SASEGT. The CDR3 is 12 amino acids. The CDR3 here is CASNLNSYEQYF. The CDR3 region has the DNA TGTGCCAGCAACCTCAACAGCTACGAGCAGTACTTC.

This clone was detected a few times. This chain uses TRBV28 with TRBJ2-5; D gene uncertain. Germline CDR1 reads MDHEN; CDR2 reads SYDVKM. V lost 6 bases and J lost 4, with 6 bases in between. CDR3 length: 11 residues. CDR3 loop: CASRGGETQYF. The CDR3 region has the DNA TGTGCCAGCAGGGGTGGAGAGACCCAGTACTTC.

This chain links TRBV5-1 with TRBJ2-2, with TRBD2 matching 12 bases. In germline, CDR1 is SGHRS, CDR2 YFSETQ. This CDR3 is built from 19 residues. Losses at the gene ends were 1 base for V and 4 bases for J; bases not matched to a gene: 11. CDR3 in amino acids: CASSLPLAGGPPGTGELFF. CDR3 sequence (DNA): TGCGCCAGCAGCTTGCCCCTAGCGGGGGGGCCCCCCGGCACCGGGGAGCTGTTTTTT.

The chain carries TRBV7-9 and TRBJ2-2; the D gene could be TRBD1 or TRBD2 (6 bases each). Germline values: CDR1 SEHNR, CDR2 FQNEAQ (reference sequence). V shed 6 bases and J shed 2 bases, with 16 bases lying between them. This CDR3 region has 16 residues. CDR3: CASRPEGGLNTGELFF. The CDR3 DNA follows: TGTGCCAGCAGACCCGAGGGGGGCTTAAACACCGGGGAGCTGTTTTTT.

This chain connects TRBV5-1 to TRBJ1-4; 12 nucleotides match TRBD1. CDR1 and CDR2 from the germline V gene are SGHRS and YFSETQ. The V and J ends lost 3 bases and 5 bases, in that order; junction bases with no gene match: 11. This CDR3 has 18 amino acids. The CDR3 here is CASSSKGTGGGKNEKLFF. As DNA, the CDR3 is TGCGCCAGCAGCTCAAAGGGGACAGGGGGCGGGAAGAATGAAAAACTGTTTTTT. The complete variable domain, with remaining parts taken from reference TRBV5-1 and TRBJ1-4, reads KAGVTQTPRYLIKTRGQQVTLSCSPISGHRSVSWYQQTPGQGLQFLFEYFSETQRNKGNFPGRFSGRQFSNSRSEMNVSTLELGDSALYLCASSSKGTGGGKNEKLFFGSGTQLSVL.